Included here is one T cell receptor (beta chain) sequence, with context. No antigen is known for it. This CDR3 comprises 13 residues. Trimming pared 3 bases from V and 5 bases from J, leaving 10 bases between. The germline CDR1 and CDR2 sequences are SGHTA and FQGNSA. This entry comes from a study of T-cell memory formation after mild COVID-19. General observations from the study: Mainly in CM and EM were contracting CD4+ clones; CD8+ were in EMRA.

MiXCR, run by TCRdb on the 5' RACE reads, gives a single entry per CDR3 protein. The table has 350,000 to 450,000 distinct CDR3 sequences, under 15% seen once; the top ten hold about 20%. The V and J genes are TRBV7-2 and TRBJ1-1, with D unresolved. This TCR was sampled from a young man who had mild COVID-19 (a few samples of this study predate the infection). Cell type and time point are not known. Sequencing input: PBMCs or a T cell subset sorted from them (not recorded which). In nucleotides, the CDR3 is TGTGCCAGCAGCTTTTACGGAGGTACTGAAGCTTTCTTT. It is translated as CASSFYGGTEAFF.